This TCR beta chain was retrieved from a study of vaccination effects on CD4 cells after COVID-19. Germline assignment: CDR1 LNHDA and CDR2 SQIVND (reference sequence). V lost 2 bases and J lost 7, with 6 bases in between. The CDR3 has 12 residues. Culturing for roughly 10 days preceded CD4+ T cell isolation. Documented for the person is a PCR-confirmed SARS-CoV-2 infection occurring between March and December 2020. All study participants received two doses of BNT162b2 or mRNA-1273 vaccine. The data were produced by immunoSEQ multiplex PCR, yet TCRdb's version contains in-frame clones alone and is incomplete. The table shows roughly 35,000 clones, with around 72% occurring only once. Note on this clone: Its antigen is still unknown.

The specimen comprised CD4+ T cells from PBMCs cultured without peptide, sampled after COVID-19 vaccination. This sequence was found in a human donor who had a prior SARS-CoV-2 infection. The J gene is TRBJ2-4, the V gene TRBV19, with D unresolved. CDR3 bases: TGTGCCAGTAGTATAAGCGTTAACATTCAGTACTTC. This codes for CASSISVNIQYF.